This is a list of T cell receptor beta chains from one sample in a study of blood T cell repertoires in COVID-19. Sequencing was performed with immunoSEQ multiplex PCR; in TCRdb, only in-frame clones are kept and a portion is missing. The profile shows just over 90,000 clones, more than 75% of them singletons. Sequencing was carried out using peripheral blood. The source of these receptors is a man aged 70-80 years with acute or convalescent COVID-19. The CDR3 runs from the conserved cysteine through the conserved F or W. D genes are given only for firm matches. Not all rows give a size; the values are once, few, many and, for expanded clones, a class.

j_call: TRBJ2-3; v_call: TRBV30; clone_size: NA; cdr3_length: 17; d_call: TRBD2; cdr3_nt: TGTGCCTGGAGTGCCTCTCCGGGACTAGCAGTTACAGATACGCAGTATTTT; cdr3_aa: CAWSASPGLAVTDTQYF
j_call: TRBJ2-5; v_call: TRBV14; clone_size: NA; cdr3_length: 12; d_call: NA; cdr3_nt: TGTGCCAGCAGCCAAGGATTGGCTGCCCAGTACTTC; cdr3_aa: CASSQGLAAQYF
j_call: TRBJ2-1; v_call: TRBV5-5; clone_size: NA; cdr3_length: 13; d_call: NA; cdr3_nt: TGTGCCAGCAGCTTGGACCGGTACAATGAGCAGTTCTTC; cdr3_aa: CASSLDRYNEQFF
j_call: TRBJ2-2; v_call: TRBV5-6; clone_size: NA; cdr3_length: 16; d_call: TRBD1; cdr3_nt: TGTGCCAGCAGCATCGCAGGGGGATTGAACACCGGGGAGCTGTTTTTT; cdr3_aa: CASSIAGGLNTGELFF
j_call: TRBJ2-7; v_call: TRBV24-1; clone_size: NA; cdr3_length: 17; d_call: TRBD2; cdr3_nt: TGTGCCACCAGTGATTTTCCCCGAGCGGGAGGGTCCCACGAGCAGTACTTC; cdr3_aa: CATSDFPRAGGSHEQYF
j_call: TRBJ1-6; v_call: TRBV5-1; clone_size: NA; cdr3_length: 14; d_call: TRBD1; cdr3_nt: TGCGCCAGCAGCCAGTGGGACAGGGACGGACCCCTCCACTTT; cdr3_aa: CASSQWDRDGPLHF
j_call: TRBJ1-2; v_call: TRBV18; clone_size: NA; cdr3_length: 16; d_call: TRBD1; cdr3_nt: TGTGCCAGCTCACCCTCAAATCCGGGACAGATATATGGCTACACCTTC; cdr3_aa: CASSPSNPGQIYGYTF
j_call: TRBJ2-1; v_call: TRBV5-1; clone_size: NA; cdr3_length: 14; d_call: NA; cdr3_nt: TGCGCCAGCAGCGCAACAGTTCCGCCTGGGGAGCAGTTCTTC; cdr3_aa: CASSATVPPGEQFF
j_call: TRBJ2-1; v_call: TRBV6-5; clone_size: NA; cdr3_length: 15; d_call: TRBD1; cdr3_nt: TGTGCCAGCAGCGGATGGACAGGGACCTACAATGAGCAGTTCTTC; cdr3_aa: CASSGWTGTYNEQFF
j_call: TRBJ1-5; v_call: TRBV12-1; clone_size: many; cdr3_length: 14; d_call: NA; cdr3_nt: TGTGCCAGCCCCTTGGAGGGATCCCATCAGCCCCAGCATTTT; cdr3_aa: CASPLEGSHQPQHF
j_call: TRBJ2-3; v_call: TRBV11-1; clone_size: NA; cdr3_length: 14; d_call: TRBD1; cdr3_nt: TGTGCCAGCAGCCGGGACAGATCCACAGATACGCAGTATTTT; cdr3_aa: CASSRDRSTDTQYF